The clone carrying this T cell receptor beta chain was observed at least ten times. Its antigen is not identified. Using its own MiXCR run on the 5' RACE reads, TCRdb lists one record per CDR3 protein. The data hold 350,000 to 400,000 distinct CDR3 sequences, with roughly 9% observed a single time. This sample is part of a study of identical twins. General study points: Sequences that were beta out-of-frame showed weaker excess twin sharing.

Germline V gives CDR1 SGHVS, CDR2 FQNEAQ. The CDR3 consists of 15 residues. Trimming stripped 0 bases from V and 0 bases from J, with 8 bases between. Everyone who gave samples was a healthy Caucasian. The chain carries TRBV7-8 and TRBJ1-1; no clear D. Source material: naive T cells sorted from blood. This clonotype originated in a woman in her fifties or sixties in good health. The CDR3 DNA reads as TGTGCCAGCAGCTTAGCCCGAGAGATGAACACTGAAGCTTTCTTT. Its protein is CASSLAREMNTEAFF.